Each of the 2 T cell receptor beta chains below was sequenced from the same sample in a study of blood T cell repertoires in COVID-19. The table came from immunoSEQ multiplex PCR; TCRdb's copy has only in-frame clones and leaves some out. The sample carries around 98,000 clones, 70% to 85% recorded once. The source material was peripheral blood. These receptors came from a woman aged 55-75 years with acute or convalescent COVID-19.

V and J are TRBV5-1 and TRBJ1-2; 7 bases map to TRBD1. This CDR3 has 14 residues. Germline V CDR1 and CDR2: SGHRS, YFSETQ. J lost 4 bases, V lost 4 bases, and 7 bases had no gene match. The CDR3 DNA reads as TGCGCCAGCAGCCCCCAGACAGGGTCCTATGGCTACACCTTC. Its translation: CASSPQTGSYGYTF.

The rearrangement joins TRBV27 to TRBJ2-3; D is perhaps TRBD2 (6 bases). Deletions cut 5 bases from V and 6 bases from J, with 30 bases between. CDR1 and CDR2 from the germline V gene are MNHEY and SMNVEV (reference sequence). This CDR3 spans 19 amino acids. Here the CDR3 reads CASSLTGVGGRLVGDTQYF. CDR3 DNA sequence: TGTGCCAGCAGTCTTACGGGGGTCGGTGGGCGGTTAGTTGGGGATACGCAGTATTTT.